These T cell receptor beta chains were read from a single sample in a study of beta chain features in type 1 diabetes. Using immunoSEQ multiplex PCR, the repertoire was profiled, and TCRdb retains in-frame clones only, with some absent. The sample lists hundreds of thousands of clones; 11% to 15% were seen once. Sequencing input: naive CD4+ T cells from blood. These receptors were collected from a man between 18 and 29 years old with type 1 diabetes. The CDR3 runs from the conserved cysteine through the conserved F or W. Each record gives: V gene, J gene, D gene, clone size, CDR3 DNA, CDR3 protein. A D gene is named only where the DNA matches it firmly. A clone size is listed for some rows: how often the clone was seen (once, few, many), or a class if it is expanded.

TRBV5-1	TRBJ1-1	TRBD1	NA	TGCGCCAGCAGCTTGGATCGGACAGGGGTGAACACTGAAGCTTTCTTT	CASSLDRTGVNTEAFF
TRBV7-9	TRBJ2-3	NA	NA	TGTGCCAGCAGCTCCCCCGGCAGCACAGATACGCAGTATTTT	CASSSPGSTDTQYF
TRBV11-2	TRBJ2-7	NA	NA	TGTGCCAGCAGCTTACCCCGCTCCTACGAGCAGTACTTC	CASSLPRSYEQYF
TRBV7-9	TRBJ2-5	NA	NA	TGTGCCAGCAGCTTACGAGAGGAGACCCAGTACTTC	CASSLREETQYF
TRBV30	TRBJ2-1	NA	NA	TGTGCCTGGAATATGGGCCCTGGCTCCTACAATGAGCAGTTCTTC	CAWNMGPGSYNEQFF
TRBV9	TRBJ1-1	NA	NA	TGTGCCAGCAGCGTAGGGGCAGATAACACTGAAGCTTTCTTT	CASSVGADNTEAFF
TRBV30	TRBJ1-5	NA	NA	TGTGCCTGGAAAGGGGCGGGACAGCCCCAGCATTTT	CAWKGAGQPQHF
TRBV6-6	TRBJ1-1	TRBD1	few	TGTGCCAGCAAAGGACAGGGCGTCACTGAAGCTTTCTTT	CASKGQGVTEAFF
TRBV14	TRBJ2-1	NA	few	TGTGCCAGCAGCCAAGATGGAACGTATCTCGATGAGCAGTTCTTC	CASSQDGTYLDEQFF
TRBV27	TRBJ1-3	NA	NA	TGTGCCAGCAGTTTATCCTACGGGAGGACTGGAAACACCATATATTTT	CASSLSYGRTGNTIYF
TRBV30	TRBJ1-2	TRBD1	NA	TGTGCCTGGACACAGGGGGCGGGCGGCTACACCTTC	CAWTQGAGGYTF
TRBV4-1	TRBJ2-5	NA	NA	TGCGCCAGCAGCCCCCGGGTCTCGACGGAGACCCAGTACTTC	CASSPRVSTETQYF
TRBV18	TRBJ1-2	NA	NA	TGTGCCAGCTCACCAGGCGATGGCTACACCTTC	CASSPGDGYTF
TRBV14	TRBJ1-2	NA	few	TGTGCCAGCAGCCAAGCGCAGAGTAACTATGGCTACACCTTC	CASSQAQSNYGYTF
TRBV5-1	TRBJ2-5	NA	few	TGCGCCAGCAGCTTGGATGGGACCCAAGAGACCCAGTACTTC	CASSLDGTQETQYF
TRBV10-3	TRBJ2-7	NA	NA	TGTGCCATCAGTGAGTCCTACGGCGGGCCCTACGAGCAGTACTTC	CAISESYGGPYEQYF
TRBV30	TRBJ1-4	TRBD1	few	TGTGCCTGGATTCGGGACAGGACGGAAAATGAAAAACTGTTTTTT	CAWIRDRTENEKLFF
TRBV5-6	TRBJ2-1	NA	NA	TGTGCCAGCAGTTCGACAGGAGTACGGGAGCAGTTCTTC	CASSSTGVREQFF